These T cell receptor beta chains were read from a single sample in a study of shared clonotypes between healthy human individuals. Measured with immunoSEQ multiplex PCR; TCRdb has only the in-frame clones, and not every one. The profile shows about 470,000 clones, roughly 77% of them singletons. The sequencing input was PBMCs. The receptor source for this set is a woman aged 40 to 55 in good health. Some clones in this sample may be carry-over from other donors' samples. CDR3s include the opening cysteine and the closing phenylalanine or tryptophan. A D gene is named only where the DNA matches it firmly. Clone size is stated in some rows and not others, as once, few, many or a class when expanded.

d_call,v_call,clone_size,j_call,cdr3_aa,cdr3_nt
.,TRBV7-8,.,TRBJ1-4,CASSPRGGGTATNEKLFF,TGTGCCAGCAGCCCACGGGGGGGAGGGACGGCAACTAATGAAAAACTGTTTTTT
.,TRBV19,many,TRBJ2-6,CASSPSPGSSGANVLTF,TGTGCCAGTAGCCCATCCCCCGGGAGCTCTGGGGCCAACGTCCTGACTTTC
.,TRBV30,.,TRBJ1-2,CAWSGTVYGYTF,TGTGCCTGGAGTGGTACCGTCTATGGCTACACCTTC
.,TRBV7-9,.,TRBJ2-3,CASSLDGGPDTQYF,TGTGCCAGCAGCTTAGATGGGGGGCCAGATACGCAGTATTTT
TRBD1,TRBV6-4,many,TRBJ2-2,CASSAGTGDTGELFF,TGTGCCAGCAGTGCCGGGACAGGGGACACCGGGGAGCTGTTTTTT
TRBD1,TRBV27,.,TRBJ2-1,CASMFRDRDYNEQFF,TGTGCCAGCATGTTTCGGGACAGGGACTACAATGAGCAGTTCTTC
.,TRBV4-1,.,TRBJ1-5,CASSQLGWGFNQPQHF,TGCGCCAGCAGCCAGTTAGGATGGGGGTTCAATCAGCCCCAGCATTTT
.,TRBV28,once,TRBJ2-3,CASSLSSAEGNTDTQYF,TGTGCCAGCAGTTTGAGTAGCGCCGAAGGCAACACAGATACGCAGTATTTT
.,TRBV19,.,TRBJ2-1,CASSIQGDEQFF,TGTGCCAGTAGTATACAGGGCGATGAGCAGTTCTTC
TRBD2,TRBV7-6,.,TRBJ2-1,CASSRISGKSYNEQFF,TGTGCCAGCAGCCGCATTAGCGGGAAATCCTACAATGAGCAGTTCTTC
.,TRBV9,.,TRBJ1-5,CASSVGVGGSNQPQHF,TGTGCCAGCAGCGTAGGTGTGGGGGGCAGCAATCAGCCCCAGCATTTT
.,TRBV30,once,TRBJ2-1,CAWSSSGTDNEQFF,TGTGCCTGGAGTTCCAGCGGGACAGACAATGAGCAGTTCTTC
.,TRBV7-2,.,TRBJ1-5,CASSVRGNQPQHF,TGTGCCAGCAGCGTAAGGGGGAATCAGCCCCAGCATTTT
TRBD1,TRBV5-6,once,TRBJ1-5,CASSQGGGQPQHF,TGTGCCAGCAGCCAGGGGGGGGGTCAGCCCCAGCATTTT
.,TRBV7-3,once,TRBJ2-1,CASSLTAAVSYNEQFF,TGTGCCAGCAGCTTAACGGCGGCGGTCTCCTACAATGAGCAGTTCTTC
.,TRBV5-1,.,TRBJ2-3,CATQPGTGTDTQYF,TGCGCCACCCAGCCGGGGACCGGCACAGATACGCAGTATTTT
TRBD1,TRBV9,.,TRBJ2-1,CASSSGTGGHNEQFF,TGTGCCAGCAGCTCAGGAACAGGGGGGCACAATGAGCAGTTCTTC
.,TRBV19,.,TRBJ1-4,CASNSRGNEKLFF,TGTGCCAGTAATTCCCGAGGGAATGAAAAACTGTTTTTT
.,TRBV5-4,.,TRBJ1-2,CASSLANGQANYGYTF,TGTGCCAGCAGCTTGGCCAATGGACAAGCTAACTATGGCTACACCTTC
TRBD2,TRBV15,.,TRBJ2-1,CATSASGGGLFF,TGTGCCACCAGCGCCAGTGGGGGGGGTTTGTTCTTC
TRBD2,TRBV11-2,.,TRBJ2-3,CASSSGREADTQYF,TGTGCCAGCAGTAGCGGGAGGGAGGCAGATACGCAGTATTTT
.,TRBV2,.,TRBJ1-2,CASSGGFGGYTF,TGTGCCAGCAGTGGGGGGTTCGGTGGCTACACCTTC
.,TRBV10-3,once,TRBJ1-1,CAISTDPGMNTEAFF,TGTGCCATCAGTACGGACCCTGGAATGAACACTGAAGCTTTCTTT
.,TRBV11-3,.,TRBJ2-3,CASSSDRISDTQYF,TGTGCCAGCAGCTCCGACAGGATTTCAGATACGCAGTATTTT
.,TRBV4-1,few,TRBJ2-3,CASSQSLVDTQYF,TGCGCCAGCAGCCAATCACTTGTGGATACGCAGTATTTT
TRBD2,TRBV2,.,TRBJ2-7,CASTPRLAGPYEQYF,TGTGCCAGCACCCCCCGACTAGCGGGACCCTACGAGCAGTACTTC
TRBD2,TRBV19,.,TRBJ2-7,CASSWTSGYEQYF,TGTGCCAGTAGCTGGACTAGCGGCTACGAGCAGTACTTC
TRBD1,TRBV6-5,.,TRBJ2-7,CASRGQGVFEQYF,TGTGCCAGCAGGGGACAGGGGGTGTTTGAGCAGTACTTC
.,TRBV7-2,.,TRBJ2-7,CASSPAGRAFYEQYF,TGTGCCAGCAGCCCCGCGGGCAGAGCCTTCTACGAGCAGTACTTC
.,TRBV18,.,TRBJ2-1,CASSLDTGGEQFF,TGTGCCAGCTCTCTGGACACAGGCGGTGAGCAGTTCTTC
.,TRBV5-1,once,TRBJ2-7,CASSASPALTGEQYF,TGCGCCAGCAGCGCGAGTCCCGCCCTTACAGGGGAGCAGTACTTC
.,TRBV15,.,TRBJ2-7,CATSRGTDNYEQYF,TGTGCCACCAGCAGGGGGACTGATAACTACGAGCAGTACTTC
.,TRBV28,.,TRBJ1-5,CASSTQGQPQHF,TGTGCCAGCAGTACACAGGGTCAGCCCCAGCATTTT
.,TRBV29-1,.,TRBJ1-2,CSESSNYGYTF,TGCAGCGAGTCCTCAAACTATGGCTACACCTTC
.,TRBV30,.,TRBJ2-1,CAWRLVGEQFF,TGTGCCTGGAGGCTGGTGGGTGAGCAGTTCTTC
.,TRBV5-1,few,TRBJ2-3,CASSLEGGTDTQYF,TGCGCCAGCAGCTTGGAAGGGGGCACAGATACGCAGTATTTT
.,TRBV15,.,TRBJ2-5,CATSMSYNQETQYF,TGTGCCACCAGCATGTCTTACAACCAAGAGACCCAGTACTTC
.,TRBV9,once,TRBJ2-1,CASSVLGSSYNEQFF,TGTGCCAGCAGCGTACTCGGTAGCTCCTACAATGAGCAGTTCTTC
TRBD2,TRBV28,.,TRBJ2-7,CASSLSGLAGGTHEQYF,TGTGCCAGCAGTTTATCCGGACTAGCGGGAGGGACCCACGAGCAGTACTTC
TRBD2,TRBV5-1,once,TRBJ2-1,CASSGTSGIGNEQFF,TGCGCCAGCAGCGGGACTAGCGGGATTGGGAATGAGCAGTTCTTC
TRBD1,TRBV7-2,.,TRBJ2-1,CASSTGQGSYNEQFF,TGTGCCAGCAGCACCGGACAGGGTTCCTACAATGAGCAGTTCTTC
TRBD1,TRBV19,.,TRBJ1-5,CASSTSQGAAQPQHF,TGTGCCAGTAGTACCTCTCAGGGGGCAGCCCAGCCCCAGCATTTT
.,TRBV11-2,.,TRBJ2-7,CASSSNRASVYEQYF,TGTGCCAGCAGCTCCAACAGGGCGTCGGTTTACGAGCAGTACTTC
.,TRBV19,.,TRBJ2-2,CARKGGGNTGELFF,TGTGCCCGAAAAGGGGGAGGGAACACCGGGGAGCTGTTTTTT
TRBD2,TRBV19,few,TRBJ2-2,CASSRPASGNTGELFF,TGTGCCAGTAGCCGCCCGGCTAGCGGGAACACCGGGGAGCTGTTTTTT
TRBD1,TRBV7-6,.,TRBJ1-4,CASSTRQGGVEKLFF,TGTGCCAGCAGCACCCGACAGGGCGGGGTTGAAAAACTGTTTTTT
.,TRBV6-1,.,TRBJ2-7,CASSDLDLGEQYF,TGTGCCAGCAGTGATCTAGACCTGGGGGAGCAGTACTTC
.,TRBV28,.,TRBJ2-7,CASSLGGGPKQYF,TGTGCCAGCAGTTTAGGTGGAGGGCCCAAGCAGTACTTC
.,TRBV7-2,.,TRBJ2-5,CASSYPGVWETQYF,TGTGCCAGCAGCTACCCAGGGGTTTGGGAGACCCAGTACTTC
TRBD2,TRBV6-5,once,TRBJ2-1,CASSPRSGGWGEQFF,TGTGCCAGCAGCCCGCGGTCGGGAGGGTGGGGTGAGCAGTTCTTC
TRBD2,TRBV30,.,TRBJ2-5,CAWSVGGGLADRAQYF,TGTGCCTGGAGTGTAGGTGGGGGACTAGCGGACAGGGCCCAGTACTTC
TRBD2,TRBV2,.,TRBJ2-1,CATTLAGAWNEQFF,TGTGCTACAACCTTAGCGGGAGCGTGGAATGAGCAGTTCTTC
.,TRBV5-1,.,TRBJ1-2,CASSLDTSYGYTF,TGCGCCAGCAGCTTGGACACAAGCTATGGCTACACCTTC
.,TRBV27,.,TRBJ1-2,CASSLSEFSGYTF,TGTGCCAGCAGTTTATCGGAGTTTAGTGGCTACACCTTC